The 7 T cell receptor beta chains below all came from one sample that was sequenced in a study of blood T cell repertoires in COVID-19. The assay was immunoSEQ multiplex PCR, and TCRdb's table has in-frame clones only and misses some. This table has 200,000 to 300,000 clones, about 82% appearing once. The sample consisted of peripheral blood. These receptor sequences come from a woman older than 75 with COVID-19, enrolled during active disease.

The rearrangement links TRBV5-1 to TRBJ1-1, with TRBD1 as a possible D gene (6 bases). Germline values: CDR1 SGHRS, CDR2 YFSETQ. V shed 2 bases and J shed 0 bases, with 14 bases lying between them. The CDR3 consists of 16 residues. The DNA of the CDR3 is TGCGCCAGCAGCTTAGAGGGGGTGATATTGAACACTGAAGCTTTCTTT. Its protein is CASSLEGVILNTEAFF.

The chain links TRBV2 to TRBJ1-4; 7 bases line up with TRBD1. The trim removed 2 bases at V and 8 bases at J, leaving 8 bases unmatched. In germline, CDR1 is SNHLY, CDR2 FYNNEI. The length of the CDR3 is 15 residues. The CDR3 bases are TGTGCCAGCAGTGAATTCAAGGGGGCAAGAGAAAAACTGTTTTTT. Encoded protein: CASSEFKGAREKLFF.

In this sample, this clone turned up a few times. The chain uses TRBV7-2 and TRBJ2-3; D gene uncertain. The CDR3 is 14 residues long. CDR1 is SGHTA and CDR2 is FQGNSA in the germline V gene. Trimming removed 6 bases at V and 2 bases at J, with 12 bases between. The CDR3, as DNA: TGTGCCAGCAGTCTAGGTCCCCACACAGATACGCAGTATTTT. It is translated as CASSLGPHTDTQYF.

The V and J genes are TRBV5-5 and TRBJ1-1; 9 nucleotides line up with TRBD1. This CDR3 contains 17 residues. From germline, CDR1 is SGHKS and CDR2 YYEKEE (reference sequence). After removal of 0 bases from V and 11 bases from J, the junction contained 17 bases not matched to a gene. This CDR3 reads CASSLGLGQGLLLGAFF. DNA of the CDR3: TGTGCCAGCAGCTTGGGGTTAGGACAGGGGCTCTTGCTTGGGGCTTTCTTT.

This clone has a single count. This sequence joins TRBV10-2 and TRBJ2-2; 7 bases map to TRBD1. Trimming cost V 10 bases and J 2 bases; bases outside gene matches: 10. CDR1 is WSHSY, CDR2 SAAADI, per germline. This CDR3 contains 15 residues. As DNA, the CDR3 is TGCGCCACCGACCCCGGGACAGCTAACACCGGGGAGCTGTTTTTT. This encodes CATDPGTANTGELFF.

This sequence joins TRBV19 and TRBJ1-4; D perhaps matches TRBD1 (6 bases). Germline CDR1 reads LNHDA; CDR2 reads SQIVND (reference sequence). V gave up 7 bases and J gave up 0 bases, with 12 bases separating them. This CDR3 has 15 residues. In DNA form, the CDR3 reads TGTGCCAGTAAACAGGGTGACGCAACTAATGAAAAACTGTTTTTT. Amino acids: CASKQGDATNEKLFF.

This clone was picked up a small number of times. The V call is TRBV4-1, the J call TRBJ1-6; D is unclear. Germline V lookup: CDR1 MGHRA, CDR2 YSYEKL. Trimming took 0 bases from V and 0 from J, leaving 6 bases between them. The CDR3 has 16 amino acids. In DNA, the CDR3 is TGCGCCAGCAGCCAAGACGGGTTCTCCTATAATTCACCCCTCCACTTT. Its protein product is CASSQDGFSYNSPLHF.